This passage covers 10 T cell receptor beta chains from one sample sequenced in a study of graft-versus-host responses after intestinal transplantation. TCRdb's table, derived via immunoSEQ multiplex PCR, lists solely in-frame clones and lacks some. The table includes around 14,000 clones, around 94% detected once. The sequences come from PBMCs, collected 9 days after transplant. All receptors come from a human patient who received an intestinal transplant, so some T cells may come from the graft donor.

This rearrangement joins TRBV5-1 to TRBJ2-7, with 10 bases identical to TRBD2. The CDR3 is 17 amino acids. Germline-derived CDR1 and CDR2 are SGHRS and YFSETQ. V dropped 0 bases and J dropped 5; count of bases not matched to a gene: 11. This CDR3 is CASSLGGSGRKRNEQYF. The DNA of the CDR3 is TGCGCCAGCAGCTTGGGGGGTAGCGGGAGGAAAAGGAACGAGCAGTACTTC.

The CDR3 DNA reads as TGTGCCAGCAGTCACAGGGGGGGGAACACTGAAGCTTTCTTT. Residues: CASSHRGGNTEAFF. The chain uses TRBV28 and TRBJ1-1; 8 bases are a match to TRBD1. The V gene end was trimmed by 5 bases and the J gene end by 1 base; junction bases not matched to a gene: 3. Germline values: CDR1 MDHEN, CDR2 SYDVKM. This CDR3 has 14 residues.

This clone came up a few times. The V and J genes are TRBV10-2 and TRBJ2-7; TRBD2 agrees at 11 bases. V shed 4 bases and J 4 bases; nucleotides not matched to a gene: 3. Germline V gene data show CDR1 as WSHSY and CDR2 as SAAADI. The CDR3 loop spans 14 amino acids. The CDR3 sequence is CASSGGTSGYEQYF. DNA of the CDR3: TGCGCCAGCAGTGGCGGGACTAGCGGATACGAGCAGTACTTC.

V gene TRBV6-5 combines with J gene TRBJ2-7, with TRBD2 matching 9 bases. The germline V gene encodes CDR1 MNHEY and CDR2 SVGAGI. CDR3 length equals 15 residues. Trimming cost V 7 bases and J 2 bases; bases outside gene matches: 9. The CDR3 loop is CASISRAGGPYEQYF. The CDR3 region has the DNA TGTGCCAGCATCTCGCGGGCGGGAGGGCCCTACGAGCAGTACTTC.

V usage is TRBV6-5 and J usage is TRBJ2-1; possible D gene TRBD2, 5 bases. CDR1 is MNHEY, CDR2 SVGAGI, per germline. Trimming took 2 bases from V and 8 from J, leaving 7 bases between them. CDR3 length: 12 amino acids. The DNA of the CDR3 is TGTGCCAGCAGTTACGAGGGCGATGAGCAGTTCTTC. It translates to CASSYEGDEQFF.

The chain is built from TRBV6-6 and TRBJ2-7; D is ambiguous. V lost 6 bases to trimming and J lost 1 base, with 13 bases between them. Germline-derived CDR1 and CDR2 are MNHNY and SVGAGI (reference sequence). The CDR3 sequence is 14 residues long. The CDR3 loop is CASSKDPPSYEQYF. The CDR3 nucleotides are TGTGCCAGCAGCAAGGACCCACCTTCCTACGAGCAGTACTTC.

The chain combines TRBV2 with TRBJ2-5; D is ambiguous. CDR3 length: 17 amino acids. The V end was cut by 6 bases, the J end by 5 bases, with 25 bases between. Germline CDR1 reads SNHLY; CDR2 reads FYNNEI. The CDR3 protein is CASRPGTRTTVIETQYF. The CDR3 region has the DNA TGTGCCAGCAGACCCGGAACCCGGACGACTGTAATTGAGACCCAGTACTTC.

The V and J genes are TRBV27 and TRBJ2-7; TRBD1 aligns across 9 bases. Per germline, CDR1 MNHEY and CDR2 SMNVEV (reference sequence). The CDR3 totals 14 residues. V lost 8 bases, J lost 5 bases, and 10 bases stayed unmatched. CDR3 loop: CASAPYTGGNEQYF. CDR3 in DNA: TGTGCCAGCGCGCCCTATACAGGGGGCAACGAGCAGTACTTC.

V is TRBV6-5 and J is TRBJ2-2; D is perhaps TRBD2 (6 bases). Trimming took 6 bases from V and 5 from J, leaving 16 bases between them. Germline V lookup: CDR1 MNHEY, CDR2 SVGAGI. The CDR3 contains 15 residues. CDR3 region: CASSPPQGGTGELFF. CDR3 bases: TGTGCCAGCAGCCCCCCGCAGGGAGGTACCGGGGAGCTGTTTTTT.

CDR3 DNA sequence: TGTGCCAGCAGTCGACAGCGTTCCTACGAGCAGTACTTC. This gives the protein CASSRQRSYEQYF. The gene calls are TRBV6-5 and TRBJ2-7, with D maybe TRBD1 (5 bases). Germline V gene lookup returns CDR1 MNHEY and CDR2 SVGAGI. The length of the CDR3 is 13 residues. V was trimmed by 5 bases and J by 1 base, leaving 9 bases between them.